This entry lists 30 T cell receptor beta chains sequenced from one sample in a study of T cell responses to AZD1222 COVID-19 vaccine (TCRdb year 2021). Read against the paper, the sample's time point label means: baseline before first vaccination. Per the publication, the treatment or condition label means: meningococcal conjugate vaccine given as trial control. Libraries were prepared through the immunoSEQ multiplex PCR assay. The table was pulled from immuneACCESS by TCRdb, which kept in-frame rearrangements only. Such tables lose some clones; where checked, under half of the loss comes from unresolved V genes, and the rest has no known cause. In this sample the table shows some 170,000 clones, 92% of which occur a single time. The ten largest clonotypes hold roughly 4.5% of the sample. Material: peripheral blood, obtained on day 0 of MenACWY control vaccination. All receptors derive from an adult in good health.

This clone was observed once. The chain carries TRBV5-1 and TRBJ1-2; no reliable D call. Germline V lookup: CDR1 SGHRS, CDR2 YFSETQ. Trimming stripped 0 bases from V and 4 bases from J, with 4 bases between. This CDR3 is 12 amino acids long. The DNA of the CDR3 is TGCGCCAGCAGCTTGGGTCGCTATGGCTACACCTTC. Amino acid sequence: CASSLGRYGYTF.

CDR3 coding DNA: TGTGCCAGCAGCACCCTCTATGGCTACACCTTC. This encodes CASSTLYGYTF. The gene calls are TRBV9 and TRBJ1-2; D unresolved. CDR3 length: 11 amino acids. Germline V gene data show CDR1 as SGDLS and CDR2 as YYNGEE. The germline V and J ends were trimmed by 4 bases and 4 bases, with 5 bases remaining between them.

The V and J genes are TRBV7-2 and TRBJ1-1; D remains unclear. Per germline, CDR1 SGHTA and CDR2 FQGNSA. V was pared by 6 bases and J by 0 bases, with 14 bases between. The CDR3 covers 15 residues. The CDR3 DNA is TGTGCCAGCAGTCCCCGGATGCTCATGAACACTGAAGCTTTCTTT. Its protein product is CASSPRMLMNTEAFF.

As DNA, the CDR3 is TGTGCCAGCAGTGGAGCCACCGCCCTCCTCTACACCTTC. Protein: CASSGATALLYTF. The chain is built from TRBV6-6 and TRBJ1-2; D not resolved. Trimming left V 5 bases short and J 10 bases short, with 17 bases between. CDR1 is MNHNY and CDR2 is SVGAGI in the germline V gene (reference sequence). The CDR3 runs 13 residues.

V is TRBV6-2 or TRBV6-3 and J is TRBJ1-2, with TRBD1 as a possible D gene (6 bases). The V end was cut by 6 bases, the J end by 2 bases, with 10 bases between. Germline assignment: CDR1 MNHEY and CDR2 SVGEGT. This CDR3 is built from 13 residues. This CDR3 reads CASSGDRNYGYTF. The CDR3 DNA follows: TGTGCCAGCAGCGGCGACAGGAACTATGGCTACACCTTC.

The chain combines TRBV18 with TRBJ1-3, with D uncertain. The CDR3 extends over 14 amino acids. The germline V gene has CDR1 KGHSH and CDR2 LQKENI. The germline V and J ends were trimmed by 3 bases and 3 bases, with 9 bases remaining between them. As DNA, the CDR3 is TGTGCCAGCTCACCCCCACCCCTTGGAAACACCATATATTTT. Amino acid sequence: CASSPPPLGNTIYF.

The chain combines TRBV9 with TRBJ2-3, with TRBD2 matching over 8 bases. The CDR3 has 17 amino acids. The germline CDR1 and CDR2 sequences are SGDLS and YYNGEE. V dropped 3 bases and J dropped 4; count of bases not matched to a gene: 13. The CDR3, as DNA: TGTGCCAGCAGCGGACCCCGCGGGCGGGAGGTTTCAGATACGCAGTATTTT. It codes for CASSGPRGREVSDTQYF.

V and J are TRBV6-2 or TRBV6-3 and TRBJ1-5, with 8 bases aligning to TRBD1. The CDR3 covers 15 residues. The J segment lost 1 base and the V segment lost 4 bases, leaving 3 bases of the junction unmatched. Germline loops: CDR1 MNHEY, CDR2 SVGEGT. For the CDR3, the DNA is TGTGCCAGCAGTTTCCAGGGGGCGAGCAATCAGCCCCAGCATTTT. Its translation: CASSFQGASNQPQHF.

This rearrangement joins TRBV7-8 to TRBJ1-6; no reliable D call. The CDR3 covers 15 residues. Germline CDR1 is SGHVS and CDR2 is FQNEAQ. V gave up 4 bases and J gave up 1 base, with 8 bases separating them. The CDR3 DNA reads TGTGCCAGCAGCTCCCGGGAATCCTATAATTCACCCCTCCACTTT. This sequence encodes CASSSRESYNSPLHF.

The chain combines TRBV14 with TRBJ1-3; a possible D gene is TRBD1 (5 bases). Per germline, CDR1 SGHDN and CDR2 FVKESK. The CDR3 extends over 17 amino acids. V lost 0 bases, J lost 0 bases, and 12 bases lay in between. CDR3 protein: CASSQEARGGSGNTIYF. The CDR3 DNA sequence: TGTGCCAGCAGCCAAGAAGCACGGGGCGGCTCTGGAAACACCATATATTTT.

The chain joins TRBV21-1 to TRBJ2-2; TRBD1 is the table's D call, not checked against the DNA. TRBV21-1 is given as a pseudogene. The CDR3 length is 15 residues. CDR3 loop: CATPDGTENTGELFF. The CDR3 nucleotides are TGTGCCACCCCCGACGGTACAGAGAACACCGGGGAGCTGTTTTTT.

The chain recombines TRBV29-1 with TRBJ2-1; TRBD2 is a possible D gene (5 bases). Deletions cut 7 bases from V and 4 bases from J, with 17 bases between. The germline gives CDR1 SQVTM, CDR2 ANQGSEA. The CDR3 contains 14 residues. CDR3: CSALAWKNYNEQFF. In DNA form, the CDR3 reads TGCAGCGCCCTAGCTTGGAAAAATTACAATGAGCAGTTCTTC.

The gene calls are TRBV27 and TRBJ2-1; maybe TRBD1 (5 bases). In germline, CDR1 is MNHEY, CDR2 SMNVEV (reference sequence). CDR3 length: 15 amino acids. The ends were cut back, 6 bases at V and 8 bases at J, with 20 bases in the middle. The CDR3 DNA reads TGTGCCAGCAGAAACGAAATTACAGGCGGCGATGAGCAGTTCTTC. Translated: CASRNEITGGDEQFF.

V and J are TRBV4-2 and TRBJ2-7, with 8 nucleotides matching TRBD2. The CDR3 runs 16 residues. V shed 2 bases and J 7 bases; nucleotides not matched to a gene: 13. Looked up from germline, CDR1 is LGHNA and CDR2 is YNFKEQ. This chain's CDR3 is CASSQSLTYTSGEQYF. The CDR3, as DNA: TGTGCCAGCAGCCAAAGTCTCACTTACACTAGCGGAGAGCAGTACTTC.

With respect to this clone: No DNA is shown, since the ends of the CDR3 on it are uncertain; the CDR3 is the one TCRdb lists. The chain recombines TRBV21-1 with TRBJ1-2; TRBD1, the D gene given by the table, was not confirmed from the DNA. TRBV21-1 constitutes a pseudogene. The CDR3 has 13 amino acids, counting both end residues. The CDR3: CASSKVGQGIYTF.

This chain joins TRBV6-5 and TRBJ2-1, with D possibly matching TRBD2 (6 bases). Germline CDR1 is MNHEY and CDR2 is SVGAGI. Trimming removed 6 bases at V and 1 base at J, with 10 bases between. The CDR3 is made up of 14 amino acids. The CDR3 DNA is TGTGCCAGCAGGTTAGCGGATTCCTACAATGAGCAGTTCTTC. Its protein is CASRLADSYNEQFF.

With regard to this clone: Other nucleotide sequences in the sample specify the same CDR3. The rearrangement uses TRBV18 and TRBJ1-5; 9 nucleotides agree with TRBD1. Germline V CDR1 and CDR2: KGHSH, LQKENI. Unmatched junction bases numbered 4, after V lost 3 bases and J lost 7 bases. The CDR3 extends over 14 amino acids. The CDR3 nucleotides read TGTGCCAGCTCACCCACAGGGGGCAGCCAGCCCCAGCATTTT. Translation: CASSPTGGSQPQHF.

The chain is built from TRBV10-3 and TRBJ2-1, with D possibly TRBD2 on 6 matching bases. This CDR3 contains 12 residues. Germline assignment: CDR1 ENHRY and CDR2 SYGVKD. V gave up 7 bases and J gave up 7 bases, with 11 bases separating them. For the CDR3, the DNA is TGTGCCATCACGGGACTTATGAATGAGCAGTTCTTC. Protein: CAITGLMNEQFF.

This chain uses TRBV5-1 with TRBJ2-7, with a tentative D call TRBD2 (6 bases). Germline V gives CDR1 SGHRS, CDR2 YFSETQ. The CDR3 loop spans 14 amino acids. The ends were cut back, 3 bases at V and 4 bases at J, with 14 bases in the middle. CDR3 nucleotide sequence: TGCGCCAGCAGCTCGGGACTTGAAATTTACGAGCAGTACTTC. This gives the protein CASSSGLEIYEQYF.

This clone has only one observation. This chain joins TRBV5-1 and TRBJ1-2, with D unclear. Trimming pared 1 base from V and 10 bases from J, leaving 2 bases between. The CDR3 has 9 amino acids. Germline CDR1 and CDR2: SGHRS and YFSETQ. CDR3 protein: CASSLPYTF. The DNA for the CDR3 is TGCGCCAGCAGCTTGCCCTACACCTTC.

The rearrangement joins TRBV5-4 to TRBJ2-2; a possible D gene is TRBD2 (6 bases). CDR3 length: 17 amino acids. Per the germline V gene, CDR1 is SGHNT and CDR2 is YYREEE (reference sequence). V lost 2 bases and J 3 bases, leaving 17 bases between the germline ends. In DNA, the CDR3 is TGTGCCAGCAGCTTACAAGCGGGCCCGAGGGACACCGGGGAGCTGTTTTTT. It yields the protein CASSLQAGPRDTGELFF.

The J gene is TRBJ2-7, the V gene TRBV3-1 (or the pseudogene TRBV3-2); D may be TRBD1 (5 bases). The CDR3 is 15 amino acids. V gave up 2 bases and J gave up 2 bases, with 13 bases separating them. Germline V gene lookup returns CDR1 LGHDT and CDR2 YNNKEL (reference sequence). CDR3 sequence (DNA): TGTGCCAGCAGCCAACGGGCCCCAGGGACCTACGAGCAGTACTTC. Its translation: CASSQRAPGTYEQYF.

The V and J genes are TRBV6-5 and TRBJ1-4, with a possible D match to TRBD1 (5 bases). CDR1 is MNHEY and CDR2 is SVGAGI in the germline V gene. Deletions cut 7 bases from V and 5 bases from J, with 8 bases between. This CDR3 spans 12 amino acids. The CDR3 sequence: CASTGGNEKLFF. The CDR3 DNA follows: TGTGCCAGCACGGGGGGGAATGAAAAACTGTTTTTT.

The CDR3 DNA follows: TGTGCCAGCAGCCAAGATTCAAGCGGGAGGGGGACCGGGGAGCTGTTTTTT. Its protein is CASSQDSSGRGTGELFF. The genes are TRBV14 and TRBJ2-2, with 10 positions matching TRBD2. Germline trimming cut 0 bases from V and 5 bases from J; bases unmatched to any gene: 6. The CDR3 loop spans 17 amino acids. Germline CDR1 SGHDN, CDR2 FVKESK.

This chain uses TRBV10-1 with TRBJ2-2; 14 nucleotides align to TRBD2. Germline CDR1 reads WNHNN; CDR2 reads SYGVQD (reference sequence). The CDR3 is 16 amino acids. The V and J ends lost 6 bases and 6 bases, in that order; junction bases with no gene match: 6. CDR3 sequence (DNA): TGCGCCAGCAGCGGGACTAGCGGGAGTATCGCCGGGGAGCTGTTTTTT. Translation gives CASSGTSGSIAGELFF.

The J gene is TRBJ2-7, the V gene TRBV11-2; 8 bases are a match to TRBD2. Trimming took 3 bases from V and 7 from J; bases not matched to a gene: 11. CDR3 length equals 15 residues. Germline CDR1 reads SGHAT; CDR2 reads FQNNGV. As DNA, the CDR3 is TGTGCCAGCAGCTTGGCGGGAGGCCGCCTGCGTGAGCAGTACTTC. Its translation is CASSLAGGRLREQYF.

The CDR3 nucleotides are TGCGCCAGCAGCCCTGGACTAGCGGAATTCAATGAGCAGTTCTTC. Translated, it gives CASSPGLAEFNEQFF. This chain connects TRBV4-3 to TRBJ2-1; the match to TRBD2 covers 10 bases. The CDR3 extends over 15 amino acids. The ends lost 4 bases at V and 6 bases at J; junction bases unmatched: 6. Germline V lookup: CDR1 LGHNA, CDR2 YSLEER.

The chain recombines TRBV12-3 or TRBV12-4 with TRBJ1-2; possibly TRBD1 for D (5 bases). The CDR3 sequence is 12 residues long. V lost 7 bases, J lost 3 bases, and 9 bases lay in between. CDR3 nucleotides: TGTGCCAGCACCTTGGGGGACTATGGCTACACCTTC. This translates into CASTLGDYGYTF.

The V gene is TRBV19, the J gene TRBJ2-1; 10 bases match TRBD2. Trimming cost V 3 bases and J 7 bases; bases outside gene matches: 3. The germline gives CDR1 LNHDA, CDR2 SQIVND (reference sequence). CDR3 length: 14 residues. For the CDR3, the DNA is TGTGCCAGTAGTATCCTAGCGGGGGCTAATGAGCAGTTCTTC. Its translation is CASSILAGANEQFF.

A note on this clone: The junction departs from the called germline gene at one end, perhaps through a read error. The genes are TRBV28 and TRBJ2-5; D call uncertain. Germline values: CDR1 MDHEN, CDR2 SYDVKM. The length of the CDR3 is 11 residues. The CDR3 DNA sequence: TGTGCCTGCAGGCACCAAGAGACCCAGTACTTC. Translated, it gives CACRHQETQYF.